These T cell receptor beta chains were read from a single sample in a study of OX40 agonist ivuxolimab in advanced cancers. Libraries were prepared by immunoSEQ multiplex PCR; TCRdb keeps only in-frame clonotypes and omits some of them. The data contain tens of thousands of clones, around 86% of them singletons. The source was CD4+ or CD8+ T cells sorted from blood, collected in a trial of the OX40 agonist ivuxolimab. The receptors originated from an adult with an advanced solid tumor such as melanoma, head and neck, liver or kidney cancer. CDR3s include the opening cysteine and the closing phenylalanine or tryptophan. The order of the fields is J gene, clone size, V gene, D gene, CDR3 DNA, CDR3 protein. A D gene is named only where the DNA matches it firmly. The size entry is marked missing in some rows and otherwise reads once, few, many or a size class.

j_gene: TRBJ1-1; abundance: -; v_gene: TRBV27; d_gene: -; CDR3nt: TGTGCCAGCAGTTCCAATCGTAGGGGAAACACTGAAGCTTTCTTT; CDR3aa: CASSSNRRGNTEAFF
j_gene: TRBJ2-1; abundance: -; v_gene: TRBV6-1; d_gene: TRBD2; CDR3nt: TGTGCCAGCAGTGAATGGGGGGGCTACAATGAGCAGTTCTTC; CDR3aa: CASSEWGGYNEQFF
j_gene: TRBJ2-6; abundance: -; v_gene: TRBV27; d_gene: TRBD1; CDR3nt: TGTGCCAGCAGTCCCCGGGACAGGTACCCTGGGGCCAACGTCCTGACTTTC; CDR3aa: CASSPRDRYPGANVLTF
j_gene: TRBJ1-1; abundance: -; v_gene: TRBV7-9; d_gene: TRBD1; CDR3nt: TGTGCCAGCAGCTCCGGGACAGGGGTGAACACTGAAGCTTTCTTT; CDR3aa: CASSSGTGVNTEAFF
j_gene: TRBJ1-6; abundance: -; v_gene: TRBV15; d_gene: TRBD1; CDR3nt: TGTGCCACCAGCAGTGGACAGGGGATTATAGCACCCCTCCACTTT; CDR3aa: CATSSGQGIIAPLHF
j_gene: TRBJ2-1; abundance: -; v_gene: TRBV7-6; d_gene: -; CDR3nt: TGTGCCAGCAGCTCTTTCCGGGACGATGAGCAGTTCTTC; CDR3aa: CASSSFRDDEQFF
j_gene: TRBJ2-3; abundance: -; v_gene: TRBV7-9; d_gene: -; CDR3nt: TGTGCCAGCAGCTTAGACACAGATACGCAGTATTTT; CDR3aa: CASSLDTDTQYF
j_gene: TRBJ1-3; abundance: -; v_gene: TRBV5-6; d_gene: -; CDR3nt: TGTGCCAGCAGCTTTAATGACAGGCTTAACACCATATATTTT; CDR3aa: CASSFNDRLNTIYF
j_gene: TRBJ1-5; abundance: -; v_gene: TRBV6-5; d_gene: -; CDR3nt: TGTGCCAGCAGTTACTCGCGGCGGCCGGGTCAGCCCCAGCATTTT; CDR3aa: CASSYSRRPGQPQHF
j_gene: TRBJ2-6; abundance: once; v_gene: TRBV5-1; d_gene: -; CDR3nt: TGCGCCAGCAGCTTTGGGAGTTCTGGGGCCAACGTCCTGACTTTC; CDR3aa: CASSFGSSGANVLTF
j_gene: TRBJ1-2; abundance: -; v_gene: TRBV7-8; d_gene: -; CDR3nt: TGTGCCAGCAGCACGGCTTACAGAACAACTAACTATGGCTACACCTTC; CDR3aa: CASSTAYRTTNYGYTF
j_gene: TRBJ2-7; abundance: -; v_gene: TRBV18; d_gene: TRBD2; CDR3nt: TGTGCCAGCTCACCACGGGAAAGGAGCGGGAGGTCTCTGGCCATATACGAGCAGTACTTC; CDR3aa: CASSPRERSGRSLAIYEQYF
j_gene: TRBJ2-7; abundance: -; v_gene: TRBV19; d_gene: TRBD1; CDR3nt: TGTGCCAGTAGTATCGTAGGGACAGGGTCGTCCGAGCAGTACTTC; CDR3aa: CASSIVGTGSSEQYF
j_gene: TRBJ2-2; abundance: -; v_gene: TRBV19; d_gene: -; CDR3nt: TGTGCCAGTAAGGATAGGACACTTAACACCGGGGAGCTGTTTTTT; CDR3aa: CASKDRTLNTGELFF
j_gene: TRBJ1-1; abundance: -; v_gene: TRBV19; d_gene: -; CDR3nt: TGTGCCAGTAGTATCCAGACTGAAGCTTTCTTT; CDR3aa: CASSIQTEAFF
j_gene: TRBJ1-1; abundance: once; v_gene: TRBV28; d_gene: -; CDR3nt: TGTGCCAGCAGTTTAACCCCGGCCGCATGGAACACTGAAGCTTTCTTT; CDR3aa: CASSLTPAAWNTEAFF
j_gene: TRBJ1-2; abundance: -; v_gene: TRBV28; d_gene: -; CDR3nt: TGTGCCAGCAGTTTAAAGCAAACTAGCGGCTACACCTTC; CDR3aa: CASSLKQTSGYTF
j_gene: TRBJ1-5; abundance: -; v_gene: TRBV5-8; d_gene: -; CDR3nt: TGTGCCAGCAGCTGGGGGCCCGTACAGGGAGGTCAGCCCCAGCATTTT; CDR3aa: CASSWGPVQGGQPQHF
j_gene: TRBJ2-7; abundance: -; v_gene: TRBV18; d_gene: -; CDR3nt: TGTGCCAGCTCACCTAGCGTCTCCTACGAGCAGTACTTC; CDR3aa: CASSPSVSYEQYF
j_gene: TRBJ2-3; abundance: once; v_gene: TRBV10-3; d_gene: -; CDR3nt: TGTGCCATCAGTGACGGCCCAAATACGCAGTATTTT; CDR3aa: CAISDGPNTQYF
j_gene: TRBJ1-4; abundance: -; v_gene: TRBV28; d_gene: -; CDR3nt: TGTGCCAGCAGTTCCCTAGACCCGGGGAGTACTAATGAAAAACTGTTTTTT; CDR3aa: CASSSLDPGSTNEKLFF